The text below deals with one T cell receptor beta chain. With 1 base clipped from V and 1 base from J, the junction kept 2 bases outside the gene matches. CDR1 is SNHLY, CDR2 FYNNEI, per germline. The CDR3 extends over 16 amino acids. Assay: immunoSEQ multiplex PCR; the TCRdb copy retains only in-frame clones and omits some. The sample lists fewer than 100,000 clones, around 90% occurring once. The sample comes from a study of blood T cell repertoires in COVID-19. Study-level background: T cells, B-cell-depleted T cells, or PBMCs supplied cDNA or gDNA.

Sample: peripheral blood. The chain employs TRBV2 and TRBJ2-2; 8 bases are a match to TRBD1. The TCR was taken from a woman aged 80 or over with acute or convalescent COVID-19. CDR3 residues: CASSEVGQGNTGELFF. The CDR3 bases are TGTGCCAGCAGTGAAGTCGGACAGGGGAACACCGGGGAGCTGTTTTTT. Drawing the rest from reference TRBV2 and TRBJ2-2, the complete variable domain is EPEVTQTPSHQVTQMGQEVILRCVPISNHLYFYWYRQILGQKVEFLVSFYNNEISEKSEIFDDQFSVERPDGSNFTLKIRSTKLEDSAMYFCASSEVGQGNTGELFFGEGSRLTVL.